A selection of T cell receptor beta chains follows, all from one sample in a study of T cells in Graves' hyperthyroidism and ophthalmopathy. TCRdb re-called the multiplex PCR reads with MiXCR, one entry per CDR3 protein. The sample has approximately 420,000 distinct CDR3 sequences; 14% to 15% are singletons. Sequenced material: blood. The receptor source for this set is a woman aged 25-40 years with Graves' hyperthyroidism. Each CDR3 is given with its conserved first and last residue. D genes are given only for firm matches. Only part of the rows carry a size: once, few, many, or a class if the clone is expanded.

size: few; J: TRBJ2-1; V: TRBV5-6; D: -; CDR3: CASSLPPGSYNEQFF; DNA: TGTGCCAGCAGCTTGCCACCCGGGTCCTACAATGAGCAGTTCTTC
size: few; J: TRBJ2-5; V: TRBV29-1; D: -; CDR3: CSVDVGQQETQYF; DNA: TGCAGCGTTGATGTAGGGCAGCAAGAGACCCAGTACTTC
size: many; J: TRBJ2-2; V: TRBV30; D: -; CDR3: CAWSGRPTGELFF; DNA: TGTGCCTGGAGTGGTCGGCCCACCGGGGAGCTGTTTTTT
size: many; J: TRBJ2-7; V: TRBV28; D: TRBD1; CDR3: CASSGTGSGEQYF; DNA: TGTGCCAGCTCCGGGACAGGGTCTGGCGAGCAGTACTTC
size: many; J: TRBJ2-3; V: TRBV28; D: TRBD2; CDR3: CASSSPGTSGSPPDTQYF; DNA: TGTGCCAGCAGTTCCCCAGGGACTAGCGGGAGCCCCCCAGATACGCAGTATTTT
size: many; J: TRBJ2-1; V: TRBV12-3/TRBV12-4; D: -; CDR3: CASRTRKTQYNEQFF; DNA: TGTGCCAGCAGGACTAGGAAGACTCAATACAATGAGCAGTTCTTC
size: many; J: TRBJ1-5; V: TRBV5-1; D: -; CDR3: CASSLDGNSNQPQHF; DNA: TGCGCCAGCAGCTTGGACGGTAATAGCAATCAGCCCCAGCATTTT
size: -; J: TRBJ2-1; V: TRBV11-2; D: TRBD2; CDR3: CASILGWREGYNEQFF; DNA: TGTGCCAGCATCCTGGGGTGGCGGGAGGGCTACAATGAGCAGTTCTTC
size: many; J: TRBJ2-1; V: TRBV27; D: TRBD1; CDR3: CASSSTLIDRGHYNEQFF; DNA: TGTGCCAGCAGTTCAACCCTTATCGACAGGGGGCACTACAATGAGCAGTTCTTC
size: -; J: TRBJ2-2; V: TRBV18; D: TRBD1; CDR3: CASLPRQGATGELFF; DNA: TGTGCCAGCTTACCCAGACAGGGGGCGACCGGGGAGCTGTTTTTT
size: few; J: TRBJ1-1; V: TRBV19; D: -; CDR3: CASKLRGKMNTEAFF; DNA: TGTGCCAGTAAGTTACGGGGCAAGATGAACACTGAAGCTTTCTTT
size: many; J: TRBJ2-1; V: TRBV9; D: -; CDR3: CASSVGTLGNEQFF; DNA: TGTGCCAGCAGCGTAGGGACCCTTGGCAATGAGCAGTTCTTC
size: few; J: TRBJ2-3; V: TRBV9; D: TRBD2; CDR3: CASSVARLAGATDTQYF; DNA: TGTGCCAGCAGCGTAGCTCGGCTAGCGGGAGCTACAGATACGCAGTATTTT
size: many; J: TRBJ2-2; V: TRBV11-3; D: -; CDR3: CASSLGGPGTGELFF; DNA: TGTGCCAGCAGCTTAGGAGGGCCAGGCACCGGGGAGCTGTTTTTT
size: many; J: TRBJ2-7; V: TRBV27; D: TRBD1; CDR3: CASSPDRRYLNF; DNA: TGTGCCAGCAGTCCGGACAGGCGTTATCTGAACTTC
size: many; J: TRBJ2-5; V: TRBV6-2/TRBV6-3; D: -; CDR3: CASSSRWETQYF; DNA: TGTGCCAGCAGTTCGCGGTGGGAGACCCAGTACTTC
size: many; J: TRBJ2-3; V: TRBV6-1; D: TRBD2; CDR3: CASSPPSGRGADTQYF; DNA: TGTGCCAGCAGCCCCCCTAGCGGGAGGGGGGCAGATACGCAGTATTTT
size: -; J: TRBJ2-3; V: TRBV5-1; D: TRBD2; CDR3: CASSLERERTDTQYF; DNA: TGCGCCAGCAGCTTGGAGCGGGAGCGCACAGATACGCAGTATTTT
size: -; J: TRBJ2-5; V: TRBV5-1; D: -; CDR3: CASSAGSRFETQYF; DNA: TGCGCCAGCAGCGCGGGTTCGAGGTTCGAGACCCAGTACTTC
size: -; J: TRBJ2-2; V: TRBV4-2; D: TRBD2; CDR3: CASSPRLGAGEFSNTGELFF; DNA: TGTGCCAGCAGCCCGCGCCTAGGGGCGGGGGAATTTTCGAACACCGGGGAGCTGTTTTTT
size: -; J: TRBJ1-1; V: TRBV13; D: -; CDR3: CASSQGRTLNTEAFF; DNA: TGTGCCAGCAGCCAGGGTAGGACCCTGAACACTGAAGCTTTCTTT
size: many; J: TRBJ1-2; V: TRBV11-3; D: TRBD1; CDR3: CASSPRQGATGYGYTF; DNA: TGTGCCAGCAGCCCCAGACAGGGGGCGACTGGATATGGCTACACCTTC